This T cell receptor beta chain was captured by sequencing in a study of tumor-infiltrating lymphocytes in localized non-small cell lung cancer. Study-wide background: Some samples were collected after neoadjuvant chemotherapy; smokers, never-smokers and several histologies were included. Study-level points and caveats: Technical variation could not be separated from intratumor heterogeneity here. IM1 and IM2 tumors showed no difference in T-cell fraction.

Data came from immunoSEQ multiplex PCR; TCRdb stores just in-frame clones and leaves some out. Of thousands of clones in the sample, about 70% are singletons; the top ten hold roughly 7.1%. In its sample, this clone is large. Its antigen is not known. This TCR came from a human donor with non-small cell lung cancer. Sequencing used uninvolved lung tissue not adjacent to the tumor.

The CDR3 nucleotides are TGTGCCAGTAGTATATCGGCCTATTCACCCCTCCACTTT. As protein: CASSISAYSPLHF. The chain combines TRBV19 with TRBJ1-6; D unclear. V was clipped by 2 bases and J by 8 bases, with 7 bases between them. This CDR3 spans 13 amino acids. Germline assignment: CDR1 LNHDA and CDR2 SQIVND (reference sequence). Based on the CDR3 plus reference TRBV19 and TRBJ1-6, the full variable domain is DGGITQSPKYLFRKEGQNVTLSCEQNLNHDAMYWYRQDPGQGLRLIYYSQIVNDFQKGDIAEGYSVSREKKESFPLTVTSAQKNPTAFYLCASSISAYSPLHFGNGTRLTVT.